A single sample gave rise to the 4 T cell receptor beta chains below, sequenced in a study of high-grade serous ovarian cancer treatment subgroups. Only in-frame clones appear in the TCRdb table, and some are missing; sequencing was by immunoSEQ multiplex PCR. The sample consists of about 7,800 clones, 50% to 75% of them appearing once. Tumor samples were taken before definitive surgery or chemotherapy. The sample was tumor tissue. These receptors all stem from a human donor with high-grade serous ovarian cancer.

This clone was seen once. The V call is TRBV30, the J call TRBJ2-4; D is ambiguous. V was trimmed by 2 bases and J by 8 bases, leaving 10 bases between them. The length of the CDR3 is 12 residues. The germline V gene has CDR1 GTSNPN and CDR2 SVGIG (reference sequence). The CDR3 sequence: CAWSFKGYIQYF. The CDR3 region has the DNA TGTGCCTGGAGTTTTAAGGGTTACATTCAGTACTTC.

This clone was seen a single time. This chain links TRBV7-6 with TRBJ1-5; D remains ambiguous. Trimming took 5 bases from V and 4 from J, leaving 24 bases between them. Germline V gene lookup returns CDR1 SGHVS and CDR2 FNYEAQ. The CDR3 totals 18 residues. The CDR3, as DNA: TGTGCCAGCAGCCCACGACGCGGAGGGATTGTTGTAAATCAGCCCCAGCATTTT. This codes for CASSPRRGGIVVNQPQHF.

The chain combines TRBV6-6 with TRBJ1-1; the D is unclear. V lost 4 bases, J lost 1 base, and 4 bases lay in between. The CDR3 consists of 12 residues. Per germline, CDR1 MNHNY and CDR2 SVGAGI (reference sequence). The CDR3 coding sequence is TGTGCCAGCAGTTCGGGGAACACTGAAGCTTTCTTT. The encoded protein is CASSSGNTEAFF.

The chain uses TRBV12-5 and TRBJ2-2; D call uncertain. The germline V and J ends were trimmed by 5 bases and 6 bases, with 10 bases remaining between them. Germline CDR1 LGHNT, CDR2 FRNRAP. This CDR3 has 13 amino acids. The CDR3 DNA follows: TGTGCTAGTGGTATGCAGATTGCCGGGGAGCTGTTTTTT. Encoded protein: CASGMQIAGELFF.